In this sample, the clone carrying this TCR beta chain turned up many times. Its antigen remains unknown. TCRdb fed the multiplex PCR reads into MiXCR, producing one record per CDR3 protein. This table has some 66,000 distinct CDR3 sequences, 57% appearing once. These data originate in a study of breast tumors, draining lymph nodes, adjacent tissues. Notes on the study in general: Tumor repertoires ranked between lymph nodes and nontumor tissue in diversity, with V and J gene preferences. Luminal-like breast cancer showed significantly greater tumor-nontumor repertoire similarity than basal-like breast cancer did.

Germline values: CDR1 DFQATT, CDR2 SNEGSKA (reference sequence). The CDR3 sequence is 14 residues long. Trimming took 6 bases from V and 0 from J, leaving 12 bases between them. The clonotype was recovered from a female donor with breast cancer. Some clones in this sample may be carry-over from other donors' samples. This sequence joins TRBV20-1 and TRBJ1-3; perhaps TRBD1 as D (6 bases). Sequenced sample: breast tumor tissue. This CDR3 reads CSATTGHSGNTIYF. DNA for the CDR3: TGCAGTGCAACGACAGGCCACTCTGGAAACACCATATATTTT.